The present T cell receptor beta chain was sequenced within a study of cytomegalovirus exposure and HLA in healthy donors. PCR involved 60 Vbeta and 13 Jbeta primers. TCRdb keeps only in-frame clones here, not all; method: immunoSEQ multiplex PCR. This table holds roughly 130,000 clones, about three quarters found once. CDR3 size: 11 residues. Trimming removed 1 base at V and 8 bases at J, with 5 bases between. Germline-derived CDR1 and CDR2 are SGHVS and FNYEAQ. This receptor was taken from a human donor in good health. The sequenced sample consisted of PBMCs. The rearrangement uses TRBV7-6 and TRBJ1-1; no firm D call. CDR3 loop: CASSLGGEAFF. In DNA form, the CDR3 reads TGTGCCAGCAGCTTAGGCGGCGAAGCTTTCTTT.